This is a list of T cell receptor beta chains from one sample in a study of cytomegalovirus exposure and HLA in healthy donors. Here immunoSEQ multiplex PCR was the method, and the copy in TCRdb shows in-frame clones only, minus some. The top ten clones hold approximately 7.2% of a sample with 80,000 or so clones, 70% to 85% of them seen once. The sample comprised PBMCs. The receptors were gathered from a middle-aged woman in good health and CMV-seronegative. CDR3s leave out the opening cysteine and the closing phenylalanine or tryptophan. Size is stated for part of the rows, as once, few or many counts, or as a class when the clone is expanded.

TRBV7-9	15	.	TRBJ2-7	ASSLVASALQPGEQY
TRBV2	17	.	TRBJ2-1	ASSESAMRDRGLNNEQF
TRBV29-1	9	once	TRBJ1-2	SARTGKGYT
TRBV18	13	.	TRBJ2-7	ASSPSEAYSYEQY
TRBV25-1	13	.	TRBJ2-5	ASRPYRGGEETQY
TRBV6-5	13	.	TRBJ1-6	ASSQGQSYNSPLH
TRBV6-5	12	.	TRBJ1-5	ASSPGTSNQPQH
TRBV11-2	17	.	TRBJ2-3	ASSPEGRLAGFSTDTQY
TRBV7-9	12	.	TRBJ1-4	ASTIWGDNEKLF
TRBV10-2	13	few	TRBJ1-1	ASSDTGGEDTEAF
TRBV4-1	14	.	TRBJ1-2	ASSPVPGQGARGYT
TRBV9	15	.	TRBJ1-3	ASSAHQGGSSGNTIY
TRBV18	14	.	TRBJ2-4	ASSLHSGTSGNIQY
TRBV5-1	13	.	TRBJ2-7	ASSKTQGRSYEQY
TRBV19	13	.	TRBJ1-1	ASSFSLDRVPEAF
TRBV5-8	11	.	TRBJ2-3	ASSYYGTDTQY
TRBV4-3	12	few	TRBJ2-5	ASSQDTSRETQY
TRBV7-6	11	few	TRBJ1-1	ASSLRQNTEAF
TRBV2	13	few	TRBJ1-5	ASSEAEGGGQPQH
TRBV18	13	.	TRBJ1-2	ASSPNLSSGVGYT
TRBV6-5	12	few	TRBJ1-6	ASRETPPGGSLH
TRBV29-1	13	.	TRBJ2-7	SVEDGQGITYEQY
TRBV7-3	13	.	TRBJ2-1	ASSLTAGGFGEQF
TRBV5-4	13	.	TRBJ2-1	ASSWRGAAYNEQF
TRBV28	9	.	TRBJ1-5	ASSRNQPQH
TRBV5-6	15	.	TRBJ2-7	ASSYPPGTGANYEQY
TRBV12-5	13	.	TRBJ2-2	ASGLGQGNTGELF
TRBV6-6	12	.	TRBJ1-1	ASSSQGENTEAF
TRBV18	12	.	TRBJ2-5	ASSPFTGEETQY
TRBV13	15	.	TRBJ2-5	ASSLGLLSAGGETQY
TRBV6-1	18	.	TRBJ2-6	ASSEKVARGVGSGANVLT
TRBV2	11	.	TRBJ2-7	ATGTGISYEQY
TRBV6-4	15	.	TRBJ1-2	ASSDGIAPGAGEGYT
TRBV7-2	16	.	TRBJ2-2	ASSLVLVGLAGTGELF
TRBV4-2	20	.	TRBJ2-6	ASSQAGPGLGLAGVGANVLT
TRBV5-1	12	.	TRBJ1-2	ASSYGDGFNGYT
TRBV5-4	12	once	TRBJ2-4	ASSPPGVRDIQY
TRBV6-1	12	.	TRBJ1-6	ASLRDSDNSPLH
TRBV9	13	.	TRBJ2-1	ASSVEGQGGNEQF
TRBV18	13	.	TRBJ2-1	ASSPRTGGVMEQF
TRBV4-2	14	once	TRBJ2-5	ASSQRTGKSEETQY
TRBV30	13	.	TRBJ2-7	AWSGWGQGANEQY
TRBV9	13	few	TRBJ2-7	ASSVGGGQLYEQY
TRBV19	11	.	TRBJ1-1	ASSMEGWTEAF
TRBV6-5	13	.	TRBJ1-3	ASRGTGYTGNTIY
TRBV6-4	14	.	TRBJ2-1	ASSVTGTSGSNEQF
TRBV28	13	.	TRBJ1-1	ASSPITGVNTEAF
TRBV25-1	12	.	TRBJ1-4	ASSPRTTNEKLF
TRBV30	11	.	TRBJ1-2	AWSVGQGNGYT
TRBV6-1	13	.	TRBJ2-3	ASSASGGGPDTQY
TRBV9	13	.	TRBJ1-5	ASSPTGGYNQPQH
TRBV15	13	.	TRBJ1-2	ATSSLMRGLYGYT
TRBV5-4	12	once	TRBJ2-7	ASSLAGFNYEQY
TRBV4-3	13	.	TRBJ1-2	ASSHVQDPNYGYT
TRBV5-4	15	.	TRBJ2-3	ASSLGGLRGPTDTQY
TRBV10-1	11	.	TRBJ2-2	ASQALNTGELF
TRBV7-3	12	few	TRBJ2-1	ASSRGLPDNEQF
TRBV5-1	14	.	TRBJ2-3	ASSPPSGGRTDTQY
TRBV6-4	15	.	TRBJ2-2	ASSEAPDRGPTGELF